The 10 T cell receptor beta chains reported below all come from one sample, sequenced in a study of a mutant IDH1 vaccine in newly diagnosed glioma. Clones were read by immunoSEQ multiplex PCR, and TCRdb kept only the in-frame ones, dropping some. The sample includes fewer than 55,000 clones, almost 65% of them seen just once. Time point here: week 47, end of study. Each vaccine dose was 300 ug of mutant IDH1 20-mer peptide, with topical imiquimod. These TCRs are of unknown antigen specificity. The material sequenced was peripheral blood mononuclear cells (PBMCs), taken from a glioma patient whose treatment included an IDH1 peptide vaccine. Receptors were obtained from a man aged 35 to 55 with glioma. Some clones in this sample may be carry-over from other donors' samples.

The gene calls are TRBV6-4 and TRBJ2-7; D is unresolved. Trimming removed 6 bases at V and 0 bases at J, with 18 bases between. The germline V gene has CDR1 MRHNA and CDR2 SNTAGT. The CDR3 has 16 residues. The CDR3 reads CASRPLLCCASYEQYF. The CDR3 DNA reads TGTGCCAGCAGGCCCCTTTTGTGCTGTGCCTCCTACGAGCAGTACTTC.

This clone was seen only a few times. The CDR3 spells CASSPEQGQNIQYF. Here the CDR3 DNA reads TGCGCCAGCAGCCCCGAACAGGGCCAAAACATTCAGTACTTC. The rearrangement links TRBV5-1 to TRBJ2-4; D possibly corresponds to TRBD1 (6 bases). V was pared by 4 bases and J by 5 bases, with 13 bases between. The V gene's germline CDR1 is SGHRS and CDR2 YFSETQ. The length of the CDR3 is 14 residues. The whole variable domain, remainder taken from reference TRBV5-1 and TRBJ2-4, is KAGVTQTPRYLIKTRGQQVTLSCSPISGHRSVSWYQQTPGQGLQFLFEYFSETQRNKGNFPGRFSGRQFSNSRSEMNVSTLELGDSALYLCASSPEQGQNIQYFGAGTRLSVL.

The chain links TRBV6-5 to TRBJ1-3; a weak D match, TRBD1 (5 bases). The CDR3 runs 14 residues. V dropped 6 bases and J dropped 0 bases, with 9 bases sitting between them. Germline V gives CDR1 MNHEY, CDR2 SVGAGI. DNA of the CDR3: TGTGCCAGCAGCAGACAGTTCTCTGGAAACACCATATATTTT. This translates into CASSRQFSGNTIYF.

The CDR3 coding sequence is TGCAGCGTTGATAACGCGGCCTATGGCTACACCTTC. This translates into CSVDNAAYGYTF. The chain joins TRBV29-1 to TRBJ1-2; D not resolved. The CDR3 length is 12 residues. In germline, CDR1 is SQVTM, CDR2 ANQGSEA. V was shortened by 3 bases and J by 4 bases, with 9 bases between the two germline ends. The whole variable domain, filled in from reference TRBV29-1 and TRBJ1-2, reads SAVISQKPSRDICQRGTSLTIQCQVDSQVTMMFWYRQQPGQSLTLIATANQGSEATYESGFVIDKFPISRPNLTFSTLTVSNMSPEDSSIYLCSVDNAAYGYTFGSGTRLTVV.

CDR3 sequence: CATVGQGIGYGYTF. The CDR3 DNA is TGCGCCACCGTGGGACAGGGGATTGGGTATGGCTACACCTTC. The gene calls are TRBV10-2 and TRBJ1-2; 10 bases match TRBD1. The germline gives CDR1 WSHSY, CDR2 SAAADI. The J segment lost 5 bases and the V segment lost 10 bases, leaving 10 bases of the junction unmatched. There are 14 residues in the CDR3.

The rearrangement links TRBV6-1 to TRBJ2-1; TRBD1 agrees at 8 bases. CDR1 and CDR2 from the germline V gene are MNHNS and SASEGT. V lost 2 bases to trimming and J lost 6 bases; unmatched junction nucleotides: 12. The CDR3 spans 17 residues. The CDR3, as DNA: TGTGCCAGCAGTGAATACCTGACAGGGGCTATAGGCAATGAGCAGTTCTTC. Translated: CASSEYLTGAIGNEQFF.

V and J are TRBV30 and TRBJ1-6; D gene unclear. Germline CDR1 is GTSNPN and CDR2 is SVGIG (reference sequence). This CDR3 is 13 amino acids long. Trimming cost V 7 bases and J 6 bases, with 13 bases left between them. CDR3 DNA sequence: TGTGCCTTTCAAGAGGACCCTAATTCACCCCTCCACTTT. Residues: CAFQEDPNSPLHF.

The CDR3 DNA is TGTGCCAGCAGCTTTACCGGGGCCAACGTCCTGACTTTC. Translating it yields CASSFTGANVLTF. J is TRBJ2-6 and V is TRBV5-4; D unresolved. Per germline, CDR1 SGHNT and CDR2 YYREEE (reference sequence). This CDR3 contains 13 residues. Trimming left V 2 bases short and J 4 bases short, with 4 bases between.

The chain links TRBV4-1 to TRBJ1-6, with D uncertain. CDR3 length equals 15 residues. V was pared by 0 bases and J by 7 bases, with 10 bases between. Germline V gene data show CDR1 as MGHRA and CDR2 as YSYEKL. This CDR3 reads CASSQDSQENSPLHF. The CDR3 coding sequence is TGCGCCAGCAGCCAAGATTCGCAGGAGAATTCACCCCTCCACTTT.

The chain has TRBV6-1 and TRBJ1-3, with a possible D match to TRBD1 (5 bases). V dropped 10 bases and J dropped 2 bases, with 12 bases sitting between them. There are 13 residues in the CDR3. Germline CDR1 MNHNS, CDR2 SASEGT. The CDR3 reads CATYRGTGNTIYF. The CDR3 DNA reads TGTGCCACCTACCGGGGCACTGGAAACACCATATATTTT.